The 19 T cell receptor beta chains listed next were all sequenced from one sample in a study of T cells after yellow fever vaccination. Each CDR3 protein gets one entry after TCRdb re-called the 5' RACE reads with MiXCR. The sample lists hundreds of thousands of distinct CDR3 sequences; roughly 3.5% were seen once. The source was PBMCs, collected on the day of the yellow fever booster vaccination. These receptors all stem from a man aged 18 to 30 who received the YFV17D yellow fever vaccine.

CDR3 in amino acids: CASSPPGGPNTGELFF. The DNA for the CDR3 is TGTGCCAGCTCACCACCCGGGGGGCCCAACACCGGGGAGCTGTTTTTT. The chain recombines TRBV18 with TRBJ2-2, with a possible D match to TRBD2 (7 bases). CDR3 length: 16 amino acids. The germline V gene has CDR1 KGHSH and CDR2 LQKENI. With 0 bases removed from V and 2 bases from J, the gap between germline ends came to 10 bases.

This clonotype has a count of ten or more. The V call is TRBV4-1, the J call TRBJ1-4; TRBD1 is a possible D gene (5 bases). CDR3 length equals 13 residues. V lost 4 bases to trimming and J lost 8 bases, with 11 bases between them. Per germline, CDR1 MGHRA and CDR2 YSYEKL. The CDR3 bases are TGCGCCAGCAGCCTGGGGGGAGCGGAAAAACTGTTTTTT. It specifies CASSLGGAEKLFF.

This clonotype was picked up many times. The chain is built from TRBV10-3 and TRBJ2-7, with 9 nucleotides matching TRBD1. CDR1 is ENHRY, CDR2 SYGVKD, per germline. V dropped 3 bases and J dropped 5; count of bases not matched to a gene: 5. The CDR3 consists of 14 residues. CDR3 DNA: TGTGCCATCAGTGAAGGGACAGGGAAGAACGAGCAGTACGTC. It translates to CAISEGTGKNEQYV.

In this sample, this clonotype turned up many times. The genes are TRBV5-5 and TRBJ2-1; 9 nucleotides agree with TRBD2. Trimming cost V 5 bases and J 7 bases; bases outside gene matches: 10. Germline V gives CDR1 SGHKS, CDR2 YYEKEE (reference sequence). This CDR3 spans 15 amino acids. The CDR3 loop is CASRVRRGGHNEQFF. DNA of the CDR3: TGTGCCAGCAGGGTGCGGCGGGGGGGCCATAATGAGCAGTTCTTC.

There are many counts of this clonotype. This chain joins TRBV15 and TRBJ1-5, with unresolved D. The CDR3 consists of 17 residues. Trimming cost V 0 bases and J 3 bases, with 15 bases left between them. Germline-derived CDR1 and CDR2 are LNHNV and YYDKDF (reference sequence). The CDR3 sequence is CATSRDQLGSPNQPQHF. The DNA of the CDR3 is TGTGCCACCAGCAGAGATCAGTTAGGGAGCCCCAATCAGCCCCAGCATTTT.

This clonotype was observed at least ten times. The chain employs TRBV20-1 and TRBJ2-3; the D gene is possibly TRBD1 (6 bases). Germline CDR1 and CDR2: DFQATT and SNEGSKA (reference sequence). Trimming left V 3 bases short and J 5 bases short, with 15 bases between. The CDR3 is made up of 14 amino acids. CDR3 coding DNA: TGCAGTGCTAGCCCACAGGGATTTAGAGATACGCAGTATTTT. The encoded protein is CSASPQGFRDTQYF.

This clonotype has more than one count but fewer than ten. The chain carries TRBV7-9 and TRBJ2-2; TRBD1 matches 7 bases. From germline, CDR1 is SEHNR and CDR2 FQNEAQ (reference sequence). This CDR3 region has 15 residues. V shed 5 bases and J 3 bases; nucleotides not matched to a gene: 6. CDR3 sequence (DNA): TGTGCCAGCAGCGGGACAGCAGTTTACACCGGGGAGCTGTTTTTT. Its protein is CASSGTAVYTGELFF.

This clonotype was seen repeatedly, ten times or more. V gene TRBV7-2 combines with J gene TRBJ1-3; D possibly corresponds to TRBD1 (6 bases). Germline CDR1 and CDR2: SGHTA and FQGNSA. V lost 8 bases to trimming and J lost 4 bases, with 18 bases between them. This CDR3 contains 15 residues. This CDR3 is CASATRGAYGNTIYF. Here the CDR3 DNA reads TGTGCCAGCGCTACAAGGGGGGCGTACGGAAACACCATATATTTT.

This clonotype was seen more than once but under ten times. The rearrangement joins TRBV7-2 to TRBJ2-7, with TRBD1 identical over 8 bases. The CDR3 consists of 15 residues. Per germline, CDR1 SGHTA and CDR2 FQGNSA. V shed 5 bases and J 3 bases; nucleotides not matched to a gene: 9. The CDR3 DNA reads as TGTGCCAGCAGCCCGGGACAGGCCAGAATCTACGAGCAGTACGTC. Protein sequence: CASSPGQARIYEQYV.

This clonotype was detected ten times or more. The J gene is TRBJ2-3, the V gene TRBV5-1; D gene ambiguous. The V gene's germline CDR1 is SGHRS and CDR2 YFSETQ. This CDR3 comprises 13 residues. V was cut by 4 bases and J by 2 bases, with 8 bases left in between. The CDR3 reads CASSEPTTDTQYF. Here the CDR3 DNA reads TGCGCCAGCAGCGAACCCACCACAGATACGCAGTATTTT. Combining the CDR3 with reference TRBV5-1 and TRBJ2-3 gives the whole variable domain KAGVTQTPRYLIKTRGQQVTLSCSPISGHRSVSWYQQTPGQGLQFLFEYFSETQRNKGNFPGRFSGRQFSNSRSEMNVSTLELGDSALYLCASSEPTTDTQYFGPGTRLTVL.

This clonotype was detected only a few times. For the CDR3, the DNA is TGTGCCAGCAGCTTATTTCTAGCAGGCGATAATTCACCCCTCCACTTT. Its translation is CASSLFLAGDNSPLHF. This chain joins TRBV7-2 and TRBJ1-6; D remains ambiguous. CDR1 is SGHTA and CDR2 is FQGNSA in the germline V gene. The CDR3 consists of 16 residues. V gave up 2 bases and J gave up 5 bases, with 13 bases separating them.

This clonotype was recorded many times. The chain has TRBV6-5 and TRBJ2-3; 10 bases match TRBD2. V dropped 4 bases and J dropped 6; count of bases not matched to a gene: 7. Looked up from germline, CDR1 is MNHEY and CDR2 is SVGAGI. This CDR3 contains 15 residues. The DNA for the CDR3 is TGTGCCAGCAGTTCGCGAGCTAGCGGGGGTGATACGCAGTATTTT. It specifies CASSSRASGGDTQYF.

This clonotype was seen a handful of times. The gene calls are TRBV4-3 and TRBJ2-1, with TRBD1 matching 8 bases. Germline trimming cut 3 bases from V and 8 bases from J; bases unmatched to any gene: 9. The germline CDR1 and CDR2 sequences are LGHNA and YSLEER. The CDR3 has 15 amino acids. CDR3 sequence (DNA): TGCGCCAGCAGCCACTTGGCAGGGGGCTGGTATGAGCAGTTCTTC. Translation: CASSHLAGGWYEQFF.

This clonotype was seen at least ten times. This sequence joins TRBV6-5 and TRBJ2-1; tentative D call: TRBD1 (5 bases). Trimming cost V 0 bases and J 7 bases, with 13 bases left between them. This CDR3 is 15 amino acids long. CDR1 is MNHEY, CDR2 SVGAGI, per germline. CDR3 in amino acids: CASSYSARVRNEQFF. The CDR3 nucleotides read TGTGCCAGCAGTTACTCGGCCAGGGTTAGAAATGAGCAGTTCTTC.

This clonotype has a count of ten or more. This sequence joins TRBV19 and TRBJ2-5, with D perhaps matching TRBD2 (5 bases). In germline, CDR1 is LNHDA, CDR2 SQIVND (reference sequence). The length of the CDR3 is 16 residues. V was trimmed by 3 bases and J by 0 bases, leaving 14 bases between them. The CDR3 loop is CASSIRQDLYQETQYF. The CDR3 DNA sequence: TGTGCCAGTAGTATTCGGCAGGACTTGTACCAAGAGACCCAGTACTTC.

In this sample, this clonotype turned up a few times. The genes are TRBV30 and TRBJ2-2; D is perhaps TRBD2 (6 bases). Trimming took 1 base from V and 4 from J, leaving 16 bases between them. The germline V gene encodes CDR1 GTSNPN and CDR2 SVGIG (reference sequence). The CDR3 covers 16 residues. CDR3 nucleotide sequence: TGTGCCTGGAGTGCCTACCCTATGGGGGGCACCGGGGAGCTGTTTTTT. Its protein product is CAWSAYPMGGTGELFF.

The V call is TRBV6-5, the J call TRBJ1-3; D uncertain. The CDR3 length is 16 residues. Per the germline V gene, CDR1 is MNHEY and CDR2 is SVGAGI. Trimming took 2 bases from V and 0 from J, leaving 11 bases between them. CDR3 DNA sequence: TGTGCCAGCAGTTACGACCTTCGGGCCTCTGGAAACACCATATATTTT. It is translated as CASSYDLRASGNTIYF.

This clonotype was counted a few times. The V and J genes are TRBV6-6 and TRBJ2-3; tentatively, D is TRBD2 (6 bases). This CDR3 contains 16 residues. The V gene lost 5 bases and the J gene lost 0 bases, with 15 bases spanning the gap. The V gene's germline CDR1 is MNHNY and CDR2 SVGAGI (reference sequence). CDR3 bases: TGTGCCAGCAGTACCTCCGGGAGCTCTAGCACAGATACGCAGTATTTT. As protein: CASSTSGSSSTDTQYF.

This clonotype showed up many times. The rearrangement joins TRBV12-3 or TRBV12-4 to TRBJ2-7; the D gene could be TRBD1 or TRBD2 (5 bases each). This CDR3 is built from 12 residues. Trimming shortened V by 1 base and J by 6 bases, and 7 bases separated the two germline ends. CDR3 region: CASSLGGTEQYV. Written as DNA, the CDR3 is TGTGCCAGCAGTTTAGGAGGGACCGAGCAGTACGTC.